The sequence of this T cell receptor beta chain was determined in a study of cytomegalovirus exposure and HLA in healthy donors. With 60 Vbeta and 13 Jbeta primers, the PCR was carried out. Sequencing was performed with immunoSEQ multiplex PCR; in TCRdb, only in-frame clones are kept and a portion is missing. The table shows 100,000 to 150,000 clones, with 80% occurring only once. The CDR3 loop spans 13 amino acids. Trimming shortened V by 2 bases and J by 7 bases, and 10 bases separated the two germline ends. Germline lookup yields CDR1 WNHNN and CDR2 SYGVQD (reference sequence). This chain joins TRBV10-1 and TRBJ2-3; possibly TRBD1 for D (6 bases). The TCR originated in a man aged 25-45 years in good health and CMV-seropositive. Sequencing was carried out using PBMCs. The CDR3, as DNA: TGCGCCAGCAGTGAGGGGGGCCTGAATACGCAGTATTTT. It yields the protein CASSEGGLNTQYF.